The clone carrying this T cell receptor beta chain turned up a few times. These data belong to a study of T-cell memory formation after mild COVID-19. Overall study: TCR clusters were mostly donor specific.

The CDR3 sequence is 18 residues long. The germline V gene has CDR1 MGHRA and CDR2 YSYEKL. Trimming shortened V by 1 base and J by 0 bases, and 13 bases separated the two germline ends. TCR alpha and TCR beta cDNA libraries with sample barcodes and UMIs came from 5'RACE using constant-segment primers. MiXCR, run by TCRdb on the 5' RACE reads, gives a single entry per CDR3 protein. Found here are 400,000 to 500,000 distinct CDR3 sequences, approximately 24% of them singletons; the top ten hold about 8.7%. Source material: PBMCs or a T cell subset sorted from them (not recorded which). The receptor comes from an adult woman who had mild COVID-19 (a few samples of this study predate the infection). Cell type and time point are not known. The rearrangement joins TRBV4-1 to TRBJ2-6, with TRBD1 as a possible D gene (6 bases). In DNA form, the CDR3 reads TGCGCCAGCAGCCAAGTGGGACGGACAGTCTCTGGGGCCAACGTCCTGACTTTC. It encodes CASSQVGRTVSGANVLTF.